One sample yielded the 9 T cell receptor beta chains listed below, sequenced in a study of T cells in Graves' hyperthyroidism and ophthalmopathy. TCR beta CDR3 region amplification was performed from RNA transcripts. In the first-round RT-PCR of the TCR CDR3, the HTBI primer set was used. MiXCR, applied by TCRdb to the multiplex PCR reads, yields one record per CDR3 protein. The sample has about 590,000 distinct CDR3 sequences, more than 15% seen once; the top ten hold around 7.5%. The material sequenced was blood. These receptors all come from a woman in her 30s with Graves' hyperthyroidism.

V is TRBV7-2 and J is TRBJ2-3; no reliable D call. CDR1 SGHTA and CDR2 FQGNSA come from the germline V gene. The CDR3 consists of 12 residues. The germline V and J ends were trimmed by 5 bases and 6 bases, with 9 bases remaining between them. CDR3 amino acids: CASSQGWDTQYF. The CDR3 region has the DNA TGTGCCAGCAGCCAAGGGTGGGATACGCAGTATTTT.

This clonotype has just a few counts. The genes are TRBV25-1 and TRBJ1-3; the D gene is possibly TRBD1 (6 bases). Germline loops: CDR1 MGHDK, CDR2 SYGVNS. This CDR3 spans 14 amino acids. V was clipped by 8 bases and J by 5 bases, with 16 bases between them. DNA of the CDR3: TGTGCCAGCTCACCACAGGGCACGAGAAACACCATATATTTT. Translated, it gives CASSPQGTRNTIYF.

This rearrangement joins TRBV14 to TRBJ1-3, with unresolved D. Germline CDR1 reads SGHDN; CDR2 reads FVKESK. The CDR3 extends over 17 amino acids. V was clipped by 3 bases and J by 0 bases, with 15 bases between them. The CDR3 nucleotides read TGTGCCAGCAGCCACCGGACGCCTCGAATCTCTGGAAACACCATATATTTT. Its translation is CASSHRTPRISGNTIYF.

This clonotype was recorded many times. The V gene is TRBV12-3 or TRBV12-4, the J gene TRBJ2-2, with D unresolved. This CDR3 is built from 16 residues. V was trimmed by 0 bases and J by 2 bases, leaving 10 bases between them. The CDR3 spells CASSLALTVNTGELFF. CDR3 nucleotides: TGTGCCAGCAGTTTAGCGCTCACGGTTAACACCGGGGAGCTGTTTTTT.

This sequence joins TRBV5-5 and TRBJ2-3; 7 bases align to TRBD1. CDR3 length: 19 residues. Trimming took 6 bases from V and 3 from J; bases not matched to a gene: 22. From germline, CDR1 is SGHKS and CDR2 YYEKEE (reference sequence). The DNA of the CDR3 is TGTGCCAGCACCGAGGGGGCTAGTGTTAAATCAGTGAGAACAGATACGCAGTATTTT. Its translation: CASTEGASVKSVRTDTQYF.

This sequence joins TRBV6-1 and TRBJ2-3; 8 bases match TRBD1. The CDR3 length is 14 residues. The V gene end was trimmed by 4 bases and the J gene end by 4 bases; junction bases not matched to a gene: 4. CDR1 and CDR2 from the germline V gene are MNHNS and SASEGT. This CDR3 is CASSGRQGPDTQYF. The CDR3 nucleotides are TGTGCCAGCAGTGGTCGACAGGGGCCAGATACGCAGTATTTT.

V and J are TRBV18 and TRBJ1-1, with 7 bases that match TRBD1. V was pared by 5 bases and J by 2 bases, with 8 bases of the junction left unmatched. Germline CDR1 KGHSH, CDR2 LQKENI. The CDR3 contains 15 residues. CDR3 DNA sequence: TGTGCCAGCTCAGGACCGCGGGACAGAAACACTGAAGCTTTCTTT. This sequence encodes CASSGPRDRNTEAFF.

This clonotype was found a few times. A much more abundant neighbour one base away suggests this may be a read error. This chain uses TRBV13 with TRBJ2-3; D unclear. The J call is uncertain, as TRBJ1-5 better fits the DNA end. Germline V gene lookup returns CDR1 PRHDT and CDR2 FYEKMQ (reference sequence). There are 15 residues in the CDR3. The CDR3 bases are TGTGCCAGCAGCTCAGGACTAGCGGGAGCAGATACGCAGCATTTT. Translation gives CASSSGLAGADTQHF.

This clonotype was observed at least ten times. The rearrangement joins TRBV28 to TRBJ2-7; 10 nucleotides agree with TRBD2. The germline CDR1 and CDR2 sequences are MDHEN and SYDVKM. CDR3 length: 16 amino acids. Trimming took 4 bases from V and 3 from J; bases not matched to a gene: 9. The CDR3 spells CASSSSASGSDYEQYF. The CDR3 coding sequence is TGTGCCAGCAGTTCCTCCGCTAGCGGGAGTGACTACGAGCAGTACTTC.